This entry is about one T cell receptor beta chain. Its target is not known. The data derive from a study of T-cell reconstitution after alpha-beta-depleted transplantation in children. CDR3 size: 16 residues. V lost 1 base and J lost 8, with 16 bases in between. CDR1 is SGHRS, CDR2 YFSETQ, per germline. Study outcomes and limitations: There were some patients whose high TCRbeta diversity at day 60 came from surviving recipient T cells and thymic progenitors. T-cell counts and diversity at one year following transplant were attributed mainly to newly produced T cells. Several hundred expanded graft clones reportedly gave rise to the alpha-beta T cells present about two months after transplant.

Unique molecular identifiers were incorporated when the TCRbeta library was constructed. MiXCR, applied by TCRdb to the PCR reads, yields one record per CDR3 protein. This table holds about 900,000 distinct CDR3 sequences, around 30% found once. The sample was PBMCs, mostly from graft donor cells, taken 360 days after TCRalphabeta/CD19-depleted stem cell transplant. The receptor's source is a boy less than two years old who had a stem cell transplant for SCID, so the T cells may come from the graft donor. The rearrangement uses TRBV5-1 and TRBJ1-6; tentative D call: TRBD1 (6 bases). The chain's CDR3 is CASSLLGDRNHSPLHF. In DNA, the CDR3 is TGCGCCAGCAGCTTGCTTGGAGACAGGAACCATTCACCCCTCCACTTT.